The 27 T cell receptor beta chains presented below share a single source sample, sequenced in a study of blood T cell repertoires in COVID-19. Here immunoSEQ multiplex PCR was the method, and the copy in TCRdb shows in-frame clones only, minus some. The data show 90,000 to 120,000 clones, with about three quarters seen just once and 4.3% held by the top ten. Sequences were obtained from peripheral blood. The receptors were gathered from a man between 65 and 85 years old with acute or convalescent COVID-19.

CDR3 bases: TGTGCCAGCAGCCACGGGACTGCTAATGAAAAACTGTTTTTT. The encoded protein is CASSHGTANEKLFF. The V gene is TRBV3-1 (or the pseudogene TRBV3-2), the J gene TRBJ1-4; possibly TRBD1 for D (5 bases). This CDR3 is built from 14 residues. Trimming took off 3 bases at V and 3 bases at J, with 8 bases between the two ends. Germline V lookup: CDR1 LGHDT, CDR2 YNNKEL (reference sequence).

The rearrangement joins TRBV3-1 (or the pseudogene TRBV3-2) to TRBJ1-2; D is uncertain. The CDR3 is 12 residues long. V lost 7 bases and J 5 bases, leaving 11 bases between the germline ends. The germline V gene encodes CDR1 LGHDT and CDR2 YNNKEL (reference sequence). CDR3 region: CASNLGGYGYTF. The CDR3 DNA is TGTGCCAGCAACTTAGGAGGTTATGGCTACACCTTC.

J is TRBJ2-7 and V is TRBV12-3 or TRBV12-4; D not resolved. This CDR3 is 13 amino acids long. V was trimmed by 3 bases and J by 2 bases, leaving 8 bases between them. The CDR3 spells CASSLGSTYEQYF. The CDR3 nucleotides are TGTGCCAGCAGTTTGGGCAGTACCTACGAGCAGTACTTC.

The chain links TRBV29-1 to TRBJ2-2; 9 bases match TRBD2. The CDR3 is 16 amino acids. Germline V gives CDR1 SQVTM, CDR2 ANQGSEA. Trimming took 4 bases from V and 4 from J; bases not matched to a gene: 10. The CDR3 loop is CSVGRVAGESTGELFF. For the CDR3, the DNA is TGCAGCGTTGGGAGGGTAGCGGGGGAGAGCACCGGGGAGCTGTTTTTT.

V gene TRBV19 combines with J gene TRBJ2-2; D gene ambiguous. Germline lookup yields CDR1 LNHDA and CDR2 SQIVND (reference sequence). Trimming cost V 1 base and J 4 bases, with 4 bases left between them. This CDR3 comprises 13 residues. The CDR3 DNA reads TGTGCCAGTAGTATAGGAGGCACCGGGGAGCTGTTTTTT. This sequence encodes CASSIGGTGELFF.

V gene TRBV5-1 combines with J gene TRBJ2-1, with D maybe TRBD1 (6 bases). Between the trimmed V and J ends, which lost 1 base and 3 bases, there was a span of 11 bases. The CDR3 contains 15 residues. CDR1 is SGHRS, CDR2 YFSETQ, per germline. CDR3 region: CASSLIRGDYNEQFF. In DNA, the CDR3 is TGCGCCAGCAGCTTGATCAGGGGCGACTACAATGAGCAGTTCTTC.

Only a few counts were recorded for this clone. The chain employs TRBV5-1 and TRBJ1-2, with 9 bases identical to TRBD1. V lost 4 bases and J lost 3; bases outside the gene matches: 4. This CDR3 comprises 14 residues. Germline V gene lookup returns CDR1 SGHRS and CDR2 YFSETQ. In nucleotides, the CDR3 is TGCGCCAGCAGCCCTGACAGGGGGGACTATGGCTACACCTTC. Protein product: CASSPDRGDYGYTF.

The chain links TRBV12-3 or TRBV12-4 to TRBJ1-2; the D is unclear. The CDR3 sequence is 12 residues long. Deletions cut 7 bases from V and 3 bases from J, with 9 bases between. In nucleotides, the CDR3 is TGTGCCAGCACCCTAAATGACTATGGCTACACCTTC. The encoded protein is CASTLNDYGYTF.

The chain combines TRBV7-9 with TRBJ2-1; the D gene is possibly TRBD1 (6 bases). V was pared by 5 bases and J by 3 bases, with 14 bases between. Germline V gene lookup returns CDR1 SEHNR and CDR2 FQNEAQ (reference sequence). The CDR3 contains 15 residues. CDR3 residues: CASSTIGDNYNEQFF. For the CDR3, the DNA is TGTGCCAGCAGCACGATCGGGGACAACTACAATGAGCAGTTCTTC.

The chain joins TRBV7-9 to TRBJ1-1; 9 bases align to TRBD1. With 1 base clipped from V and 5 bases from J, the junction kept 2 bases outside the gene matches. Germline values: CDR1 SEHNR, CDR2 FQNEAQ (reference sequence). The CDR3 loop spans 14 amino acids. This CDR3 is CASSLGTGVTEAFF. The CDR3 DNA reads as TGTGCCAGCAGCTTAGGGACAGGGGTGACTGAAGCTTTCTTT.

CDR3 nucleotide sequence: TGCAGTGCTAGTGCTAGCGGGGGTATTTCCTACGAGCAGTACTTC. It codes for CSASASGGISYEQYF. The chain has TRBV20-1 and TRBJ2-7, with 10 bases lining up with TRBD2. CDR1 DFQATT and CDR2 SNEGSKA come from the germline V gene (reference sequence). The junction had 6 bases not matched to a gene; V was cut back by 3 bases and J by 1 base. This CDR3 spans 15 amino acids.

This chain uses TRBV24-1 with TRBJ2-3; 9 bases map to TRBD2. Looked up from germline, CDR1 is KGHDR and CDR2 is SFDVKD. The trim removed 4 bases at V and 4 bases at J, leaving 8 bases unmatched. There are 16 residues in the CDR3. This CDR3 reads CATSDNSWTSADTQYF. In nucleotides, the CDR3 is TGTGCCACCAGTGACAACTCCTGGACTAGCGCAGATACGCAGTATTTT.

The chain employs TRBV6-5 and TRBJ2-7; 12 positions agree with TRBD2. V dropped 5 bases and J dropped 7; count of bases not matched to a gene: 9. Germline V CDR1 and CDR2: MNHEY, SVGAGI. The CDR3 extends over 15 amino acids. The CDR3 nucleotides are TGTGCCAGCAGTCCTAGCGGGGGGGTATTATATGAGCAGTACTTC. Amino acids: CASSPSGGVLYEQYF.

CDR3 in DNA: TGTGCCAGCAGCCCAATCCTGCAGGGGGCCCGTTCACCCCTCCACTTT. It specifies CASSPILQGARSPLHF. This chain connects TRBV7-8 to TRBJ1-6; 8 bases match TRBD1. Germline CDR1 SGHVS, CDR2 FQNEAQ. Trimming at V came to 5 bases and at J to 9 bases, leaving 12 bases not matched to a gene. This CDR3 contains 16 residues.

The genes are TRBV28 and TRBJ2-7, with TRBD1 identical over 8 bases. Germline V gene data show CDR1 as MDHEN and CDR2 as SYDVKM. J lost 4 bases, V lost 7 bases, and 15 bases had no gene match. The CDR3 totals 16 residues. CDR3 protein: CASTPGQAERSYEQYF. As DNA, the CDR3 is TGTGCCAGCACCCCGGGACAGGCGGAAAGGTCTTACGAGCAGTACTTC.

V usage is TRBV6-5 and J usage is TRBJ2-5; D gene uncertain. CDR3 size: 12 residues. Trimming pared 7 bases from V and 4 bases from J, leaving 10 bases between. In germline, CDR1 is MNHEY, CDR2 SVGAGI. The CDR3 is CASTSETETQYF. For the CDR3, the DNA is TGTGCCAGCACCTCAGAAACAGAGACCCAGTACTTC.

This chain links TRBV27 with TRBJ2-1, with 14 nucleotides matching TRBD2. The CDR3 totals 16 residues. Germline V CDR1 and CDR2: MNHEY, SMNVEV (reference sequence). V lost 3 bases and J lost 10; bases outside the gene matches: 8. CDR3 sequence (DNA): TGTGCCAGCAGTTTCCGGGGACTAGCGGGGGTGAGGGAGCAGTTCTTC. Its protein is CASSFRGLAGVREQFF.

The chain employs TRBV12-5 and TRBJ2-1; perhaps TRBD1 as D (6 bases). Germline V CDR1 and CDR2: LGHNT, FRNRAP. The V gene lost 7 bases and the J gene lost 4 bases, with 17 bases spanning the gap. There are 15 residues in the CDR3. The CDR3 region has the DNA TGTGCTAGTGCCGACTCGGGACAATTTTACAATGAGCAGTTCTTC. This sequence encodes CASADSGQFYNEQFF.

The chain uses TRBV7-2 and TRBJ2-6; D perhaps matches TRBD1 (5 bases). Between the trimmed V and J ends, which lost 4 bases and 0 bases, there was a span of 16 bases. CDR1 and CDR2 (germline): SGHTA, FQGNSA. This CDR3 region has 18 residues. For the CDR3, the DNA is TGTGCCAGCAGCTCACCGGACATCGGGTCCTCTGGGGCCAACGTCCTGACTTTC. Translating gives CASSSPDIGSSGANVLTF. Looking up the rest from reference TRBV7-2 and TRBJ2-6 gives the full variable domain: GAGVSQSPSNKVTEKGKDVELRCDPISGHTALYWYRQSLGQGLEFLIYFQGNSAPDKSGLPSDRFSAERTGGSVSTLTIQRTQQEDSAVYLCASSSPDIGSSGANVLTFGAGSRLTVL.

The chain uses TRBV5-1 and TRBJ1-2; D may be TRBD1 (6 bases). CDR3 size: 12 residues. Germline V lookup: CDR1 SGHRS, CDR2 YFSETQ. Deletions cut 4 bases from V and 6 bases from J, with 10 bases between. CDR3 nucleotides: TGCGCCAGCAGCGAACAGGGTAATGGCTACACCTTC. Its translation is CASSEQGNGYTF.

This chain uses TRBV7-6 with TRBJ2-6; D remains unclear. CDR3 length: 15 amino acids. Trimming took 5 bases from V and 2 from J, leaving 10 bases between them. CDR1 SGHVS and CDR2 FNYEAQ come from the germline V gene. CDR3 bases: TGTGCCAGCAGCCTAAGTGTAACTGGGGCCAACGTCCTGACTTTC. This codes for CASSLSVTGANVLTF.

The chain joins TRBV7-2 to TRBJ1-2; 8 positions agree with TRBD1. Germline CDR1 reads SGHTA; CDR2 reads FQGNSA. J gave up 1 base and V 0 bases, and 4 bases lay outside the gene matches. This CDR3 is built from 16 residues. The CDR3: CASSLASDRGNYGYTF. For the CDR3, the DNA is TGTGCCAGCAGCTTAGCGTCTGACAGGGGTAACTATGGCTACACCTTC.

The V gene is TRBV12-3 or TRBV12-4, the J gene TRBJ1-5, with D possibly matching TRBD1 (6 bases). The CDR3 has 13 residues. Trimming shortened V by 3 bases and J by 7 bases, and 10 bases separated the two germline ends. In nucleotides, the CDR3 is TGTGCCAGCAGTTTGACAGGACAACAGCCCCAGCATTTT. Amino acids: CASSLTGQQPQHF.

This clone was observed a single time. The chain is built from TRBV3-1 (or the pseudogene TRBV3-2) and TRBJ2-1; TRBD2 agrees at 14 bases. V gave up 4 bases and J gave up 8 bases; unmatched junction bases: 4. The CDR3 covers 15 residues. CDR1 LGHDT and CDR2 YNNKEL come from the germline V gene (reference sequence). CDR3: CASSRRLAGGDEQFF. The CDR3 DNA reads TGTGCCAGCAGCCGTCGACTAGCGGGAGGGGATGAGCAGTTCTTC.

The chain joins TRBV7-2 to TRBJ1-1; unclear D gene. Trimming pared 2 bases from V and 1 base from J, leaving 14 bases between. The CDR3 covers 16 residues. Germline V lookup: CDR1 SGHTA, CDR2 FQGNSA. The CDR3 protein is CASSLTADTRNTEAFF. The CDR3 DNA reads as TGTGCCAGCAGCTTAACGGCAGATACTAGGAACACTGAAGCTTTCTTT.

This clone came up a few times. In DNA form, the CDR3 reads TGTGCCAGCAGCCAAGTGGTAGGGAGAGGCTACACCTTC. Amino acid sequence: CASSQVVGRGYTF. The J gene is TRBJ1-2, the V gene TRBV3-1 (or the pseudogene TRBV3-2); D ambiguous. Trimming took off 1 base at V and 8 bases at J, with 11 bases between the two ends. The CDR3 extends over 13 amino acids. Germline V gene lookup returns CDR1 LGHDT and CDR2 YNNKEL (reference sequence).

The chain has TRBV18 and TRBJ2-7; 7 bases are a match to TRBD2. Unmatched junction bases numbered 1, after V lost 0 bases and J lost 2 bases. The CDR3 is 14 residues long. CDR1 and CDR2 from the germline V gene are KGHSH and LQKENI. The CDR3 loop is CASSPPGGAYEQYF. CDR3 in DNA: TGTGCCAGCTCACCACCGGGGGGGGCCTACGAGCAGTACTTC.